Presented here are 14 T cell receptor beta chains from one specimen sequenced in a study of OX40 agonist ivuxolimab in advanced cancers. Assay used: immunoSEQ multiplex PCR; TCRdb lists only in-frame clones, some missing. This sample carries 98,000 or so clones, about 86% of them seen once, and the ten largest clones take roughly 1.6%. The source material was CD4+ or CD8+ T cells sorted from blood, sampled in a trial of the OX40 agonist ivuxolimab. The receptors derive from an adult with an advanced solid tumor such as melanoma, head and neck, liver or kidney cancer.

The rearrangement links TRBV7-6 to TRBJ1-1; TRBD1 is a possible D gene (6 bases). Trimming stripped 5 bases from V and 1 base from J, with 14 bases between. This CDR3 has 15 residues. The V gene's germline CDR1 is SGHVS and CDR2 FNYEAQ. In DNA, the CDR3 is TGTGCCAGCAGCATCCTAGGGGGGCAGAACACTGAAGCTTTCTTT. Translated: CASSILGGQNTEAFF. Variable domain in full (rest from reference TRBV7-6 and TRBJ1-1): GAGVSQSPRYKVTKRGQDVALRCDPISGHVSLYWYRQALGQGPEFLTYFNYEAQQDKSGLPNDRFSAERPEGSISTLTIQRTEQRDSAMYRCASSILGGQNTEAFFGQGTRLTVV.

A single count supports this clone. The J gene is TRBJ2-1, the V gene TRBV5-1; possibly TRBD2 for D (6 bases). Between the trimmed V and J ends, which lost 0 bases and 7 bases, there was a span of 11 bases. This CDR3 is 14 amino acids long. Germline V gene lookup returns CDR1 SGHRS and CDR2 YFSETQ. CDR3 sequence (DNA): TGCGCCAGCAGCTTGGGGAGGGAGTGGAATGAGCAGTTCTTC. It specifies CASSLGREWNEQFF.

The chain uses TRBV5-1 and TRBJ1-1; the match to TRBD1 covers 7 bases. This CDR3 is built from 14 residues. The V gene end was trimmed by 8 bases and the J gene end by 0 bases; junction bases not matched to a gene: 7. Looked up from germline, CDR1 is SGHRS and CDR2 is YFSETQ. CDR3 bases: TGCGCCAGTGGGTTACAGGGGATGAACACTGAAGCTTTCTTT. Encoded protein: CASGLQGMNTEAFF.

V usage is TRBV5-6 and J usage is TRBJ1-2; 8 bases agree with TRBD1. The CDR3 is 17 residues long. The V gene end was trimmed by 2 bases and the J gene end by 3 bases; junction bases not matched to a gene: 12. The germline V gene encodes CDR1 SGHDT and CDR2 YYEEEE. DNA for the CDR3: TGTGCCAGCAGCTTTCTTTTTAAGACAGGGGATGACTATGGCTACACCTTC. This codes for CASSFLFKTGDDYGYTF.

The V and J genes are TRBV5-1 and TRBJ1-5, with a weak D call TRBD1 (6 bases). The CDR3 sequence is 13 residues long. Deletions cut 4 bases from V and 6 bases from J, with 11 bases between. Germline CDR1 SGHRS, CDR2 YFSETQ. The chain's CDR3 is CASSPEGGQPQHF. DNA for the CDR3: TGCGCCAGCAGCCCGGAGGGGGGTCAGCCCCAGCATTTT.

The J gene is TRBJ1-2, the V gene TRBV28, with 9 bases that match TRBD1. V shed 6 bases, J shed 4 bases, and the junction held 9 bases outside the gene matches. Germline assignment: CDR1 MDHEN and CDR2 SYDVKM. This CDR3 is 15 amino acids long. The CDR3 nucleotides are TGTGCCAGCAGCTGGACAGGGGAGCGGGCCTATGGCTACACCTTC. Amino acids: CASSWTGERAYGYTF.

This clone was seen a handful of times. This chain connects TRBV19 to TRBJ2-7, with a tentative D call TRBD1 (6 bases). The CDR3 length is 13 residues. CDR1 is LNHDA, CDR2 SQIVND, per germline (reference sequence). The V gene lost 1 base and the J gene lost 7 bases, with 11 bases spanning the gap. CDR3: CASSIARGDEQYF. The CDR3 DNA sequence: TGTGCCAGTAGTATAGCCAGGGGCGATGAGCAGTACTTC.

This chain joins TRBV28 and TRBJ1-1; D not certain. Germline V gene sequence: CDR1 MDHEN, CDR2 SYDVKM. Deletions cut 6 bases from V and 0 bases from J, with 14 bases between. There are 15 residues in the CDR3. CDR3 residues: CASRQYGLMNTEAFF. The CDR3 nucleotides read TGTGCCAGCAGACAATACGGCCTCATGAACACTGAAGCTTTCTTT.

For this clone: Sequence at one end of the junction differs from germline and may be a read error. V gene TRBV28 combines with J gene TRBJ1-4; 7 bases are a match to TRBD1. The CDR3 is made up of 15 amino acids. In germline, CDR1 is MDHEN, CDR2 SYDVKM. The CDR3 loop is CAGSLPTGLGEKLFF. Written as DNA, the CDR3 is TGTGCCGGCAGTTTGCCGACAGGGTTGGGAGAAAAACTGTTTTTT.

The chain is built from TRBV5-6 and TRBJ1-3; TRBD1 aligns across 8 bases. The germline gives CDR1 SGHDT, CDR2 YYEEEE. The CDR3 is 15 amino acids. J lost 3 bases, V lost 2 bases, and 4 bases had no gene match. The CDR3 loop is CASSLGQGFGNTIYF. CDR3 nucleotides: TGTGCCAGCAGCTTAGGACAGGGATTTGGAAACACCATATATTTT. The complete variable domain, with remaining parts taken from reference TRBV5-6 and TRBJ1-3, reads DAGVTQSPTHLIKTRGQQVTLRCSPKSGHDTVSWYQQALGQGPQFIFQYYEEEERQRGNFPDRFSGHQFPNYSSELNVNALLLGDSALYLCASSLGQGFGNTIYFGEGSWLTVV.

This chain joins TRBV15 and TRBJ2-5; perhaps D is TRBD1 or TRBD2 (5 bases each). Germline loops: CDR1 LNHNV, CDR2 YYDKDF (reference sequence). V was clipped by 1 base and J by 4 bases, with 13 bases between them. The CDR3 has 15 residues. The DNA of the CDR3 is TGTGCCACCAGCAGAGGCTCGGCTGGGGGAGAGACCCAGTACTTC. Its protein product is CATSRGSAGGETQYF.

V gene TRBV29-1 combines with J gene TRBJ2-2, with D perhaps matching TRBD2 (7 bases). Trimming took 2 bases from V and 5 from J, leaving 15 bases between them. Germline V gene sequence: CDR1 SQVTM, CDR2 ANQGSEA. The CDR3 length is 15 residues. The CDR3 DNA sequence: TGCAGCGTTGAAAGGGGGGGTACGGGTACCGGGGAGCTGTTTTTT. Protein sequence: CSVERGGTGTGELFF.

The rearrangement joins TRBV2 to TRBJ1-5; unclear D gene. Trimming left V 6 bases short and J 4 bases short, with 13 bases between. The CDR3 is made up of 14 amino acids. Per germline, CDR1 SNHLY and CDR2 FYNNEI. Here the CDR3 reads CASSPRRANQPQHF. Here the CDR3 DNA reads TGTGCCAGCAGCCCGAGAAGAGCAAATCAGCCCCAGCATTTT.

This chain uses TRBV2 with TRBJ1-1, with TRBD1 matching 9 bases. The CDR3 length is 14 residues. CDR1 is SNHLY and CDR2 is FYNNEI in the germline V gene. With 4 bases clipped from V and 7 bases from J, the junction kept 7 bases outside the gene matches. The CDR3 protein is CASSGQGVLGEAFF. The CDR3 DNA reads TGTGCCAGCAGTGGACAGGGGGTTTTAGGTGAAGCTTTCTTT.